This T cell receptor gamma chain emerged from a study of Vδ1+ human thymocytes listed by TCRdb under 2018. Regarding the research as a whole: The study characterised mRNA-level TRG and TRD CDR3 repertoires of highly purified Vdelta1+ thymocytes from young children as a data resource. Earlier work had validated the multiplex-based CDR3 amplicon strategy against 5'RACE-based methods for generating CDR3 amplicons. Overall study outcomes, separate from this receptor: Around 22% of thymic TRD sequences were found to be Vdelta2 (and few were Vdelta3) despite high sort purity, in contrast to peripheral blood Vdelta1+ controls. Donors shared many TRG clonotypes (up to about 7x10^3), but TRD repertoires were essentially private, with at most 120 shared. Thymic TRG and TRD repertoires appeared highly polyclonal with Gaussian CDR3 length distributions, unlike oligoclonal peripheral blood repertoires. No clustering by age or sex was observed, so analyses did not stratify donors by these variables. Because unexpected Vdelta2 sequences could lead to misinterpretation of bulk repertoire data, the authors recommended using highly purified populations and single-cell validation.

RNA extraction was performed with the RNeasy mini kit, and reverse transcription was done with Superscript III. Multiplex PCR was used to generate CDR3 amplicons, with pooled V-gene forward primers and a constant-region reverse primer carrying Illumina adaptor overhangs. After gel purification, amplicons were indexed with Nextera index primers over around 8 extra PCR cycles and were then purified with AMPure XP beads. The libraries were sequenced on an Illumina MiSeq using paired-end 250 bp reads, dual indexing and a 20% PhiX spike-in. In the paper's pipeline: FastQC was used to quality check the reads, while ea-utils fastq-join merged the TRG read pairs. IMGT/HighV-QUEST was used to annotate the sequences, only productive sequences with an unambiguous V-gene assignment were kept, and clonotypes were defined as sequences sharing an identical CDR3 sequence. For downstream analysis, the tools were VDJtools 1.1.1, tcR 2.2.3, Treemap and vegan Shannon diversity in R 3.4.4. Clones were re-identified by TCRdb from the public reads with CATT, and rows with the same DNA were merged. TCRdb, rather than the study authors, made the V and J calls. The sample yields 9,000 or so gamma-chain clones; approximately 55% were counted once. Together, the top ten hold 1.4% of the sample.

Thymic samples were depleted of alphabeta T cells, then CD3+ TCRVdelta1+ TCRVdelta2- thymocytes were FACS-sorted. Sorted Vdelta1+ thymocyte purity ranged from about 96% to 99.6%. Thymic specimens came from 8 or 9 paediatric patients undergoing corrective cardiac surgery, aged from about 5 days to 17 months. The thymic tissue was dispersed, and mononuclear cells were isolated using a Histopaque-1077 density gradient. Staining used anti-TCRVdelta1 clone TS8.2, anti-TCRVdelta2 clone B6, anti-CD3 clone HIT3a and anti-TCRalphabeta clone IP26 antibodies. From cysteine to phenylalanine, the CDR3 is 12 amino acids long. Only CDR3 DNA is held: 36 bases, read in frame from base 1. The germline V end is reduced by 2 bases and the J end by 7 bases; junction bases left unmatched: 5. For CDR1 and CDR2, the germline V gene (reference sequence) lists GITISATS and ISYDGTV. Concerning this clone itself: The antigen it binds to is not known. The record has no base qualities; no much larger clone is one base away.

Sequenced input: Vdelta1+ gamma-delta thymocytes from the thymus. Read against the paper, the sample's cell subset or site label means: FACS-sorted CD3+ TCRalphabeta- TCRVdelta1+ TCRVdelta2- thymocytes. This receptor chain uses TRGV9 and TRGJ1 or TRGJ2. This receptor was identified in a girl under three years old who had congenital heart surgery. The CDR3 protein: CALWEDTYKKLF. DNA sequence: TGTGCCTTGTGGGAGGATACCTATAAGAAACTCTTT.